The clone carrying this T cell receptor beta chain was seen a handful of times. The antigen is unknown. This CDR3 comprises 14 residues. Germline values: CDR1 MNHNS, CDR2 SASEGT. With 5 bases removed from V and 1 base from J, the gap between germline ends came to 11 bases. This entry comes from a study of beta chain features in type 1 diabetes. The study reverse transcribed the entire isolated RNA, so it sequenced expressed TCRB transcripts. The repertoire was sequenced with immunoSEQ multiplex PCR; TCRdb's copy has only in-frame clones and lacks some. There are about 140,000 clones in the sample; roughly 10% occur only once, and 0.55% to 0.75% lies in the top ten. General study findings and limits: Patients with type 1 diabetes carried fewer insertions and had more deletions at their VDJ junctions. The naive, central memory and Treg TCRB repertoires of patients appeared to be more similar to one another than those of healthy donors. PCR might preferentially amplify shorter templates, equally in patients and controls.

Sequencing was carried out using central memory CD4+ T cells from blood. The gene calls are TRBV6-1 and TRBJ1-1; D is undetermined. This TCR came from a woman in her forties in good health. CDR3 DNA sequence: TGTGCCAGCAGTCCTAATCGGGGGAACACTGAAGCTTTCTTT. Amino acid sequence: CASSPNRGNTEAFF.